The 31 T cell receptor beta chains in this list originate from one sample, sequenced in a study of T cells in Graves' hyperthyroidism and ophthalmopathy. The TCR beta CDR3 regions underwent amplification using RNA transcripts as the source. A set of HTBI primers served as the primers for a first-round RT-PCR of the TCR CDR3. TCRdb redid the calling of the multiplex PCR reads with MiXCR, one entry per CDR3 protein. The sample includes around 700,000 distinct CDR3 sequences, under 45% of them seen just once. Material: blood. These receptors were collected from a woman aged 40-49 years with Graves' hyperthyroidism.

In this sample, this clonotype turned up many times. The genes are TRBV10-3 and TRBJ1-5; D is perhaps TRBD1 (5 bases). Trimming removed 4 bases at V and 2 bases at J, with 12 bases between. The length of the CDR3 is 15 residues. Germline CDR1 reads ENHRY; CDR2 reads SYGVKD. This CDR3 reads CAISVDGGGNQPQHF. CDR3 DNA sequence: TGTGCCATCAGTGTAGATGGGGGAGGCAATCAGCCCCAGCATTTT.

This clonotype was detected only a few times. This chain joins TRBV4-1 and TRBJ1-5; the D is unclear. V was trimmed by 0 bases and J by 7 bases, leaving 7 bases between them. The CDR3 has 13 residues. Germline lookup yields CDR1 MGHRA and CDR2 YSYEKL. CDR3 in amino acids: CASSQDFPQPQHF. The CDR3 region has the DNA TGCGCCAGCAGCCAAGATTTCCCCCAGCCCCAGCATTTT.

This clonotype came up many times. The V call is TRBV2, the J call TRBJ1-1, with unresolved D. CDR3 length: 12 residues. Trimming removed 2 bases from V and 11 bases from J, with 12 bases in between. The germline gives CDR1 SNHLY, CDR2 FYNNEI. The CDR3 DNA reads as TGTGCCAGCAGTGAATTCGGATTTGCGGCTTTCTTT. Its translation: CASSEFGFAAFF.

This clonotype was seen at least ten times. The rearrangement uses TRBV20-1 and TRBJ2-5; 9 bases line up with TRBD1. The CDR3 runs to 13 residues. The J segment lost 5 bases and the V segment lost 8 bases, leaving 9 bases of the junction unmatched. CDR1 DFQATT and CDR2 SNEGSKA come from the germline V gene (reference sequence). The chain's CDR3 is CSSRTGDGETQYF. The CDR3 nucleotides read TGCAGTTCGCGGACAGGGGACGGTGAGACCCAGTACTTC.

V usage is TRBV6-5 and J usage is TRBJ2-5; TRBD1 might be the D (5 bases). The CDR3 runs 14 residues. In germline, CDR1 is MNHEY, CDR2 SVGAGI. With 6 bases removed from V and 2 bases from J, the gap between germline ends came to 13 bases. The CDR3 loop reads CASSPRQLQETQYF. CDR3 DNA: TGTGCCAGCAGCCCGCGACAGTTACAAGAGACCCAGTACTTC.

V usage is TRBV7-9 and J usage is TRBJ2-6; D could derive from TRBD1 or TRBD2 (6 bases each). The CDR3 has 15 residues. The V and J ends lost 7 bases and 0 bases respectively, with 10 bases between them. The germline gives CDR1 SEHNR, CDR2 FQNEAQ (reference sequence). CDR3 nucleotide sequence: TGTGCCAGCAAATCGGGGGCCTCTGGGGCCAACGTCCTGACTTTC. Protein sequence: CASKSGASGANVLTF.

As regards this clonotype: At one of its ends the junction is not consistent with the germline gene, which may arise from a read error. The V and J genes are TRBV29-1 and TRBJ2-7; the D gene is possibly TRBD2 (5 bases). Looked up from germline, CDR1 is SQVTM and CDR2 is ANQGSEA. The CDR3 runs to 11 residues. The CDR3 reads CSVDRGNEPYF. The CDR3 bases are TGCAGCGTTGATAGAGGGAACGAGCCGTACTTC.

CDR3 loop: CSATLAGSEREQFF. The CDR3 nucleotides read TGCAGTGCAACACTAGCGGGATCTGAACGTGAGCAGTTCTTC. This rearrangement joins TRBV20-1 to TRBJ2-1; TRBD2 agrees at 10 bases. The CDR3 consists of 14 residues. V was clipped by 6 bases and J by 9 bases; unmatched bases: 11. Germline CDR1 is DFQATT and CDR2 is SNEGSKA (reference sequence).

The genes are TRBV6-5 and TRBJ1-6, with 7 bases aligning to TRBD1. V was clipped by 5 bases and J by 9 bases; unmatched bases: 10. Germline CDR1 and CDR2: MNHEY and SVGAGI. This CDR3 spans 15 amino acids. In DNA, the CDR3 is TGTGCCAGCAGTGGGAAACAGGGGTTCACTTCACCCCTCCACTTT. Its protein product is CASSGKQGFTSPLHF.

Many counts were recorded for this clonotype. CDR3 protein: CAPTVPTGTEAFF. CDR3 DNA sequence: TGTGCCCCCACTGTACCGACGGGCACTGAAGCTTTCTTT. This sequence joins TRBV7-2 and TRBJ1-1; D gene ambiguous. Germline-derived CDR1 and CDR2 are SGHTA and FQGNSA. The V end was cut by 11 bases, the J end by 4 bases, with 17 bases between. The CDR3 is made up of 13 amino acids.

As regards this clonotype: This may be a read error, as it is one base from a much larger clone. V gene TRBV10-3 combines with J gene TRBJ1-1, with D uncertain. The CDR3 covers 12 residues. CDR1 is ENHRY and CDR2 is SYGVKD in the germline V gene. The CDR3, as DNA: TGTGCCATCCGGGGTCTGAACGCTGAAGCTTTCTTT. Translated: CAIRGLNAEAFF.

This clonotype was counted at least ten times. The V and J genes are TRBV20-1 and TRBJ1-6; TRBD1 agrees at 8 bases. Germline CDR1 reads DFQATT; CDR2 reads SNEGSKA (reference sequence). Trimming cost V 4 bases and J 10 bases; bases outside gene matches: 12. The CDR3 has 15 residues. CDR3 in amino acids: CSANGGDRSGSPLHF. CDR3 in DNA: TGCAGTGCTAATGGGGGGGACAGGTCCGGGTCACCCCTCCACTTT.

The chain carries TRBV25-1 and TRBJ2-7; the D is unclear. Germline V gene data show CDR1 as MGHDK and CDR2 as SYGVNS. The CDR3 sequence is 12 residues long. V lost 6 bases and J 0 bases, leaving 6 bases between the germline ends. The CDR3 region has the DNA TGTGCCAGCAGGTCAAACTCCTACGAGCAGTACTTC. It codes for CASRSNSYEQYF.

This clonotype has just one count. The chain carries TRBV9 and TRBJ1-1, with D possibly TRBD1 on 5 matching bases. The CDR3 runs to 15 residues. V lost 0 bases, J lost 0 bases, and 9 bases lay in between. Germline CDR1 and CDR2: SGDLS and YYNGEE. This chain's CDR3 is CASSVAAGLNTEAFF. The CDR3 DNA reads TGTGCCAGCAGCGTAGCGGCAGGGTTGAACACTGAAGCTTTCTTT.

V usage is TRBV9 and J usage is TRBJ2-7; 9 bases are shared with TRBD2. This CDR3 is built from 15 residues. Germline values: CDR1 SGDLS, CDR2 YYNGEE. V lost 0 bases and J lost 3; bases outside the gene matches: 4. The CDR3, as DNA: TGTGCCAGCAGCGTAGAAGCGGGAGGACACTACGAGCAGTACTTC. Encoded protein: CASSVEAGGHYEQYF.

This clonotype was seen ten or more times. DNA for the CDR3: TGTGCCAGCAGCCCTCGGACAGGGGTAGGGGACACTGAAGCTTTCTTT. It specifies CASSPRTGVGDTEAFF. The chain recombines TRBV9 with TRBJ1-1; 9 bases are a match to TRBD1. The V gene end was trimmed by 4 bases and the J gene end by 3 bases; junction bases not matched to a gene: 10. The CDR3 runs 16 residues. Germline CDR1 reads SGDLS; CDR2 reads YYNGEE. The full variable domain, completed using reference TRBV9 and TRBJ1-1, is DSGVTQTPKHLITATGQRVTLRCSPRSGDLSVYWYQQSLDQGLQFLIQYYNGEERAKGNILERFSAQQFPDLHSELNLSSLELGDSALYFCASSPRTGVGDTEAFFGQGTRLTVV.

This clonotype was counted many times. This sequence may be a read error, since a much larger clone differs from it by one base. The chain uses TRBV7-9 and TRBJ1-1; D perhaps matches TRBD1 (6 bases). CDR3 size: 13 residues. Germline CDR1 reads SEHNR; CDR2 reads FQNEAQ (reference sequence). Trimming removed 2 bases from V and 3 bases from J, with 7 bases in between. The CDR3: CASSLYRDTEAFF. The CDR3 DNA reads as TGTGCCAGCAGCTTATACAGGGACACTGAAGCTTTCTTT. The variable domain in full, with the rest retrieved from reference TRBV7-9 and TRBJ1-1, is DTGVSQNPRHKITKRGQNVTFRCDPISEHNRLYWYRQTLGQGPEFLTYFQNEAQLEKSRLLSDRFSAERPKGSFSTLEIQRTEQGDSAMYLCASSLYRDTEAFFGQGTRLTVV.

This clonotype came up many times. The rearrangement links TRBV20-1 to TRBJ1-2, with D hard to call. The V gene's germline CDR1 is DFQATT and CDR2 SNEGSKA (reference sequence). This CDR3 contains 16 residues. V was pared by 0 bases and J by 0 bases, with 14 bases between. The CDR3 region is CSARDREFNANYGYTF. DNA for the CDR3: TGCAGTGCTAGAGATCGGGAGTTTAATGCTAACTATGGCTACACCTTC.

About this clonotype itself: This may be a read error, as it is one base from a much larger clone. The chain links TRBV29-1 to TRBJ1-1; D uncertain. This CDR3 is 13 amino acids long. CDR1 and CDR2 from the germline V gene are SQVTM and ANQGSEA. CDR3 in amino acids: CSVVVGMNTGAFF. For the CDR3, the DNA is TGCAGCGTTGTGGTCGGAATGAACACTGGAGCTTTCTTT.

This clonotype has a count of ten or more. The chain employs TRBV7-2 and TRBJ2-5, with 7 bases lining up with TRBD2. This CDR3 has 15 amino acids. The V gene end was trimmed by 2 bases and the J gene end by 7 bases; junction bases not matched to a gene: 10. Germline V gene data show CDR1 as SGHTA and CDR2 as FQGNSA. CDR3 sequence: CASSLFGGSTATQYF. In nucleotides, the CDR3 is TGTGCCAGCAGCTTATTCGGCGGGAGTACGGCGACCCAGTACTTC.

This clonotype was seen a handful of times. The gene calls are TRBV27 and TRBJ1-2, with D possibly matching TRBD1 (5 bases). Trimming shortened V by 5 bases and J by 4 bases, and 17 bases separated the two germline ends. This CDR3 region has 15 residues. Germline-derived CDR1 and CDR2 are MNHEY and SMNVEV (reference sequence). CDR3: CASSRVPGSIYGYTF. Written as DNA, the CDR3 is TGTGCCAGCAGTCGTGTTCCAGGGTCAATCTATGGCTACACCTTC.

This chain connects TRBV20-1 to TRBJ2-5; 9 bases agree with TRBD2. From germline, CDR1 is DFQATT and CDR2 SNEGSKA (reference sequence). This CDR3 spans 15 amino acids. The V segment lost 3 bases and the J segment 1 base; nucleotides outside the gene matches: 6. This CDR3 is CSASFRRGGQETQYF. CDR3 nucleotide sequence: TGCAGTGCTAGCTTCCGGCGGGGGGGCCAAGAGACCCAGTACTTC.

Note on this clonotype: A much larger clone lies one base from this, so it may be a read error. The chain couples TRBV12-3 or TRBV12-4 to TRBJ1-2; 8 nucleotides agree with TRBD1. This CDR3 has 15 amino acids. V lost 6 bases, J lost 3 bases, and 9 bases stayed unmatched. The CDR3 DNA reads TGTGCCAGCAGATGGACAGGGAGGAGTCACTATGGCTACACCTTC. It specifies CASRWTGRSHYGYTF.

This clonotype was detected only a few times. The V gene is TRBV12-3 or TRBV12-4, the J gene TRBJ1-2, with D hard to call. The CDR3 is made up of 12 amino acids. The CDR3, as DNA: TGTGCTAGTGGAGGCACAACGCGTGGCTACACCTTC. This gives the protein CASGGTTRGYTF.

This clonotype has only one observation. The V call is TRBV7-2, the J call TRBJ2-7; 13 bases are a match to TRBD2. Germline CDR1 SGHTA, CDR2 FQGNSA. CDR3 length: 16 residues. V lost 4 bases to trimming and J lost 2 bases; unmatched junction nucleotides: 5. CDR3 sequence: CASSSGLAGETYEQYF. The CDR3 DNA reads as TGTGCCAGCAGCTCCGGACTAGCGGGGGAGACCTACGAGCAGTACTTC.

The table lists this clonotype with many counts. J is TRBJ1-1 and V is TRBV20-1; a weak D match, TRBD1 (6 bases). V was shortened by 5 bases and J by 8 bases, with 21 bases between the two germline ends. There are 14 residues in the CDR3. Germline V CDR1 and CDR2: DFQATT, SNEGSKA (reference sequence). The CDR3 nucleotides read TGCAGTGCTCGGGTGACAGGCCGAGTGAACGAAGCTTTCTTT. This encodes CSARVTGRVNEAFF.

Of note for this clonotype: Being one base from a much bigger clone, this may be a read error. The V gene is TRBV9, the J gene TRBJ2-7; D is possibly TRBD2 (5 bases). Germline V gene sequence: CDR1 SGDLS, CDR2 YYNGEE. The germline V and J ends were trimmed by 5 bases and 1 base, with 19 bases remaining between them. This CDR3 comprises 16 residues. CDR3 amino acids: CASSISLSEGSYEQYF. CDR3 sequence (DNA): TGTGCCAGCAGTATCTCCCTCAGTGAGGGTTCCTACGAGCAGTACTTC.

There are many counts of this clonotype. V gene TRBV10-3 combines with J gene TRBJ2-7; the D gene is possibly TRBD2 (6 bases). The ends were cut back, 4 bases at V and 6 bases at J, with 16 bases in the middle. The germline V gene has CDR1 ENHRY and CDR2 SYGVKD. The CDR3 contains 14 residues. CDR3 coding DNA: TGTGCCATCAGTGGGCCCGGGGGAGAGGGCGAGCAGTACTTC. Protein product: CAISGPGGEGEQYF.

In this sample, this clonotype turned up once. Since the CDR3 does not end with the conserved phenylalanine or tryptophan, this likely comes from a read error. The V gene is TRBV14, the J gene TRBJ1-1; tentative D call: TRBD1 (5 bases). V lost 5 bases, J lost 2 bases, and 9 bases lay in between. This CDR3 has 13 amino acids. Germline loops: CDR1 SGHDN, CDR2 FVKESK. CDR3 DNA sequence: TGTGCCAGCAGCTGGGGGGAAAACACTGAAGCTTTCCTT. Its translation: CASSWGENTEAFL.

The V call is TRBV10-1, the J call TRBJ2-6, with TRBD2 as a possible D gene (5 bases). Germline CDR1 and CDR2: WNHNN and SYGVQD (reference sequence). V was shortened by 6 bases and J by 8 bases, with 8 bases between the two germline ends. The CDR3 spans 12 residues. The CDR3 is CASRAGTNVLTF. DNA for the CDR3: TGCGCCAGCAGAGCCGGGACCAACGTCCTGACTTTC.

This clonotype was picked up a small number of times. V and J are TRBV6-5 and TRBJ1-2; 7 bases line up with TRBD1. The CDR3 runs to 15 residues. V trimming: 5 bases; J trimming: 8 bases; junction bases outside the gene matches: 14. From germline, CDR1 is MNHEY and CDR2 SVGAGI. The CDR3 DNA reads TGTGCCAGCAGTCCCAGACAGGGTGGGCTCGGAGGCTACACCTTC. It translates to CASSPRQGGLGGYTF.